Below, 15 T cell receptor beta chains from the same sample are listed, as sequenced in a study of blood T cell repertoires in COVID-19. Produced via immunoSEQ multiplex PCR; TCRdb's table is partial and in-frame only. The sample includes 200,000 or so clones, less than 90% of them seen just once. The sequenced sample consisted of PBMCs or T cells enriched from blood (not recorded which). The source of these receptors is a woman aged 25 to 39 who had recovered from COVID-19.

The count of this clone is one. The V call is TRBV7-2, the J call TRBJ2-3; perhaps TRBD2 as D (5 bases). The CDR3 runs 15 residues. V was trimmed by 1 base and J by 2 bases, leaving 10 bases between them. In germline, CDR1 is SGHTA, CDR2 FQGNSA. The CDR3 loop reads CASSLDGRYTDTQYF. The CDR3 DNA reads as TGTGCCAGCAGCTTAGATGGGAGATACACAGATACGCAGTATTTT. The full variable domain, rest sourced from reference TRBV7-2 and TRBJ2-3, is GAGVSQSPSNKVTEKGKDVELRCDPISGHTALYWYRQSLGQGLEFLIYFQGNSAPDKSGLPSDRFSAERTGGSVSTLTIQRTQQEDSAVYLCASSLDGRYTDTQYFGPGTRLTVL.

This clone was recorded a few times. The CDR3 is CASSQEDSWQPQHF. In DNA form, the CDR3 reads TGCGCCAGCAGCCAAGAGGACAGCTGGCAGCCCCAGCATTTT. The V gene is TRBV4-1, the J gene TRBJ1-5, with a tentative D call TRBD1 (6 bases). V dropped 0 bases and J dropped 7 bases, with 10 bases sitting between them. The CDR3 runs to 14 residues. Germline values: CDR1 MGHRA, CDR2 YSYEKL.

The chain employs TRBV5-1 and TRBJ2-3, with 9 nucleotides matching TRBD2. J lost 1 base, V lost 4 bases, and 7 bases had no gene match. The CDR3 covers 16 residues. Germline V gives CDR1 SGHRS, CDR2 YFSETQ. CDR3 bases: TGCGCCAGCAGCCCGCGGGGGGGCTTCGGCACAGATACGCAGTATTTT. This encodes CASSPRGGFGTDTQYF.

The chain couples TRBV3-1 (or the pseudogene TRBV3-2) to TRBJ1-2, with TRBD1 identical over 9 bases. CDR3 length equals 17 residues. Germline V gene sequence: CDR1 LGHDT, CDR2 YNNKEL (reference sequence). V shed 4 bases and J 4 bases; nucleotides not matched to a gene: 13. The CDR3 DNA follows: TGTGCCAGCAGCCTTGGACTGGAGGGACAGGGATTCTATGGCTACACCTTC. Amino acids: CASSLGLEGQGFYGYTF.

The table lists this clone with a count of one. CDR3 protein: CASSPFRDTQLSGNTIYF. Here the CDR3 DNA reads TGTGCCAGCAGCCCCTTCCGGGACACACAACTCTCTGGAAACACCATATATTTT. This sequence joins TRBV9 and TRBJ1-3; D is perhaps TRBD1 (6 bases). Germline CDR1 is SGDLS and CDR2 is YYNGEE. The CDR3 loop spans 18 amino acids. Trimming took 4 bases from V and 0 from J, leaving 20 bases between them.

This chain links TRBV7-8 with TRBJ1-1, with D hard to call. Germline V gives CDR1 SGHVS, CDR2 FQNEAQ. The CDR3 length is 14 residues. V lost 0 bases to trimming and J lost 0 bases, with 5 bases between them. For the CDR3, the DNA is TGTGCCAGCAGCTTAGCCCAGATGAACACTGAAGCTTTCTTT. Protein sequence: CASSLAQMNTEAFF.

The genes are TRBV19 and TRBJ1-4; no definite D call. The CDR3 is 15 amino acids. Germline values: CDR1 LNHDA, CDR2 SQIVND (reference sequence). The ends were cut back, 5 bases at V and 11 bases at J, with 21 bases in the middle. CDR3 loop: CASSLFGIQSGKLFF. CDR3 DNA: TGTGCCAGTAGTCTGTTTGGGATTCAGTCGGGGAAACTGTTTTTT.

The rearrangement links TRBV4-3 to TRBJ1-4; D may be TRBD1 (6 bases). The V gene lost 0 bases and the J gene lost 2 bases, with 16 bases spanning the gap. The germline gives CDR1 LGHNA, CDR2 YSLEER. The CDR3 extends over 18 amino acids. CDR3 nucleotides: TGCGCCAGCAGCCAAGACCCTGGGGGGGGCTCGACTAATGAAAAACTGTTTTTT. Translated: CASSQDPGGGSTNEKLFF.

The chain joins TRBV5-1 to TRBJ1-1; 7 nucleotides align to TRBD1. Germline V CDR1 and CDR2: SGHRS, YFSETQ. The length of the CDR3 is 14 residues. J lost 4 bases, V lost 4 bases, and 7 bases had no gene match. CDR3 sequence: CASSQRQGPTEAFF. In nucleotides, the CDR3 is TGCGCCAGCAGCCAAAGACAGGGCCCCACTGAAGCTTTCTTT.

This chain connects TRBV27 to TRBJ2-1; 10 bases line up with TRBD2. The CDR3 totals 15 residues. CDR1 MNHEY and CDR2 SMNVEV come from the germline V gene (reference sequence). J gave up 7 bases and V 0 bases, and 3 bases lay outside the gene matches. The CDR3 here is CASSLSASGGNEQFF. The CDR3 region has the DNA TGTGCCAGCAGTTTATCGGCTAGCGGGGGAAATGAGCAGTTCTTC.

V gene TRBV4-1 combines with J gene TRBJ1-4, with D possibly TRBD1 on 6 matching bases. The CDR3 runs 19 residues. Looked up from germline, CDR1 is MGHRA and CDR2 is YSYEKL. Trimming stripped 0 bases from V and 8 bases from J, with 25 bases between. CDR3 DNA sequence: TGCGCCAGCAGCCAAGATATTGGACCGGGACAATGGTTATCGGAAAAACTGTTTTTT. This translates into CASSQDIGPGQWLSEKLFF.

This chain uses TRBV19 with TRBJ2-5, with 9 bases that match TRBD2. Germline CDR1 LNHDA, CDR2 SQIVND (reference sequence). The CDR3 contains 15 residues. The junction had 8 bases not matched to a gene; V was cut back by 4 bases and J by 5 bases. The CDR3 DNA sequence: TGTGCCAGTAGTAGTAGCGGGGGAAGAATTGAGACCCAGTACTTC. Its translation is CASSSSGGRIETQYF. The full variable domain, in which reference TRBV19 and TRBJ2-5 provide the parts outside the CDR3, is DGGITQSPKYLFRKEGQNVTLSCEQNLNHDAMYWYRQDPGQGLRLIYYSQIVNDFQKGDIAEGYSVSREKKESFPLTVTSAQKNPTAFYLCASSSSGGRIETQYFGPGTRLLVL.

This chain connects TRBV7-2 to TRBJ1-3; 8 nucleotides agree with TRBD1. This CDR3 is 15 amino acids long. V was pared by 3 bases and J by 0 bases, with 1 base of the junction left unmatched. In germline, CDR1 is SGHTA, CDR2 FQGNSA. Here the CDR3 DNA reads TGTGCCAGCAGCTTTACAGGGGGCTCTGGAAACACCATATATTTT. Translating it yields CASSFTGGSGNTIYF.

This clone was counted a single time. The chain couples TRBV9 to TRBJ2-7; TRBD2 agrees at 12 bases. CDR3 size: 16 residues. The J segment lost 5 bases and the V segment lost 0 bases, leaving 6 bases of the junction unmatched. CDR1 and CDR2 (germline): SGDLS, YYNGEE. CDR3 amino acids: CASSVALAGGPNEQYF. The CDR3 DNA sequence: TGTGCCAGCAGCGTAGCCCTAGCGGGGGGGCCTAACGAGCAGTACTTC.

This chain joins TRBV6-6 and TRBJ2-7; perhaps TRBD2 as D (5 bases). The ends were cut back, 7 bases at V and 5 bases at J, with 15 bases in the middle. This CDR3 is 13 amino acids long. CDR1 and CDR2 from the germline V gene are MNHNY and SVGAGI (reference sequence). CDR3 in amino acids: CASTPWVGDEQYF. CDR3 nucleotides: TGTGCCAGCACCCCTTGGGTGGGAGACGAGCAGTACTTC.